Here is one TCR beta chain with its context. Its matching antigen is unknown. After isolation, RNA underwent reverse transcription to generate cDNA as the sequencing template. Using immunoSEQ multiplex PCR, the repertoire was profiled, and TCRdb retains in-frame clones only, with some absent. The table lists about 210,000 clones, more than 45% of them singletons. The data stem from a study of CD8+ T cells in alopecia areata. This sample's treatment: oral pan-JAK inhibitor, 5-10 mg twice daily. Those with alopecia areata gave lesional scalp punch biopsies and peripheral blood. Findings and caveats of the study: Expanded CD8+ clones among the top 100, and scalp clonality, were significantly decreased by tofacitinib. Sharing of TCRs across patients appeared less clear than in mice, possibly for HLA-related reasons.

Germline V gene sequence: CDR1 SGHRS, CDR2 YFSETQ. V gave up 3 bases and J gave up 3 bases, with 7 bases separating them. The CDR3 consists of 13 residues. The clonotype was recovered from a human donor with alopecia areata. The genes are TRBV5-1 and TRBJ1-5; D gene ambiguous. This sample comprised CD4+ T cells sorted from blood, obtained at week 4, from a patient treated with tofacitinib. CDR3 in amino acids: CASSYGVNQPQHF. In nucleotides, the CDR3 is TGCGCCAGCAGCTATGGGGTCAATCAGCCCCAGCATTTT.